This TCR beta chain emerged from a study of vaccination effects on CD4 cells after COVID-19. Produced via immunoSEQ multiplex PCR; TCRdb's table is partial and in-frame only. The table lists tens of thousands of clones, over 70% of them singletons, with roughly a tenth in the top ten. Before sequencing took place, the ViraFEST assay used viral peptide pools to expand antigen-specific CD4+ T cells. Scientists isolated CD4+ T cells after an approximately 9-day culture period ended. In the vaccine recipients, nucleocapsid antibodies were negative and there was no prior SARS-CoV-2 infection. This CDR3 comprises 16 residues. The V end was cut by 4 bases, the J end by 7 bases, with 20 bases between. As for this clone: Its antigen is as yet unknown.

The receptor was isolated from a human donor who received a COVID-19 vaccine. This specimen consisted of CD4+ T cells from PBMCs cultured with SARS-CoV-2 spike peptides, obtained before COVID-19 vaccination. The chain uses TRBV5-3 and TRBJ2-2; D is possibly TRBD1 or TRBD2 (6 bases each). TRBV5-3 is known as an ORF, though its function is uncertain. The chain's CDR3 is CARSGRGMRGGGELFF. The DNA of the CDR3 is TGTGCCAGAAGCGGAAGGGGGATGCGGGGCGGCGGGGAGCTGTTTTTT.